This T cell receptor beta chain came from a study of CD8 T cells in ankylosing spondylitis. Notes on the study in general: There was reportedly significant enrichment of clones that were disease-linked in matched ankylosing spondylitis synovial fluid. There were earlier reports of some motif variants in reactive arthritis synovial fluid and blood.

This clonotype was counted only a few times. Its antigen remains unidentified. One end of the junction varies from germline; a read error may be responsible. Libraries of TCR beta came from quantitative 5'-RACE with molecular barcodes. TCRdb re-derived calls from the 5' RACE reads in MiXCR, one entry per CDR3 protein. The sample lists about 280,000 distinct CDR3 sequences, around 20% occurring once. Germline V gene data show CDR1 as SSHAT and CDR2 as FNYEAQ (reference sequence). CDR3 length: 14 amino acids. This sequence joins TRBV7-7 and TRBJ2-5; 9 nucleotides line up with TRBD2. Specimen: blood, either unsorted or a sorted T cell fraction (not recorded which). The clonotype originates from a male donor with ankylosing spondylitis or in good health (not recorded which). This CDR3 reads CASSGSGGHETQYF. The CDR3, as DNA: TGTGCTAGCAGCGGGAGCGGGGGGCATGAGACCCAGTACTTC.